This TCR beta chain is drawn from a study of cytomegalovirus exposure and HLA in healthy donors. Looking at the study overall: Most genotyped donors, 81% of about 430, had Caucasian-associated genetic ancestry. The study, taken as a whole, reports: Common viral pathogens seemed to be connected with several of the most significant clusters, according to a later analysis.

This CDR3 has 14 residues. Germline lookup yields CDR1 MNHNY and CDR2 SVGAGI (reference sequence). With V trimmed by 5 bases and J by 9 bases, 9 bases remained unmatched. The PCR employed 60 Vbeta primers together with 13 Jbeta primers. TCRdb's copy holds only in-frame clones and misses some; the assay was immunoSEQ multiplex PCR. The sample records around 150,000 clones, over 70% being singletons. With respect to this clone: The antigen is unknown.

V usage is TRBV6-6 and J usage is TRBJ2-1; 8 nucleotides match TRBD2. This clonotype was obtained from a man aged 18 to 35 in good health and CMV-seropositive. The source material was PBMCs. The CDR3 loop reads CASSARSGATEQFF. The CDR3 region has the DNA TGTGCCAGCAGTGCCCGTAGCGGGGCGACTGAGCAGTTCTTC.